The 29 T cell receptor beta chains presented below share a single source sample, sequenced in a study of monozygotic twins with inflammatory bowel disease. TCRdb reanalyzed the 5' RACE reads and collapses them to one entry per CDR3 protein, without DNA. Reported are around 450,000 distinct CDR3 sequences; the ten largest clones contain 2.4%. The sequenced sample was blood. All receptors come from a human donor with ulcerative colitis or Crohn's disease, or a healthy co-twin of an affected twin (not recorded which).

The V call is TRBV6-2 or TRBV6-3, the J call TRBJ2-1; TCRdb calls TRBD1, which cannot be checked without DNA. CDR3 length: 16 amino acids. Germline CDR1 reads MNHEY; CDR2 reads SVGEGT. CDR3 loop: CASSYLAPRSYNKQFF.

The chain couples TRBV5-5 to TRBJ2-5. This CDR3 has 13 residues. Per the germline V gene, CDR1 is SGHKS and CDR2 is YYEKEE (reference sequence). This chain's CDR3 is CASSFTAIETQYF.

The CDR3 here is CASSPEGAANQPQHF. This rearrangement joins TRBV7-2 to TRBJ1-5; TCRdb's D call, TRBD1, is unchecked because there is no DNA. CDR1 and CDR2 from the germline V gene are SGHTA and FQGNSA. The CDR3 is made up of 15 amino acids.

V gene TRBV7-9 combines with J gene TRBJ2-2; TCRdb reports TRBD1, a call that lacks DNA to check it against. Germline CDR1 reads SEHNR; CDR2 reads FQNEAQ (reference sequence). The CDR3 has 15 residues. The chain's CDR3 is CASRIGQGGTGELFF.

The rearrangement links TRBV14 to TRBJ2-3; the D call from TCRdb, TRBD2, cannot be confirmed without DNA. CDR1 SGHDN and CDR2 FVKESK come from the germline V gene. This CDR3 comprises 14 residues. CDR3 amino acids: CASSQGRGPDTQYF.

The chain joins TRBV21-1 to TRBJ1-1; there is no DNA to check the TCRdb D call of TRBD1. TRBV21-1 is labeled a pseudogene. CDR3 length: 17 residues. CDR3 region: CASSKVRGGDRGTEAFF.

The chain joins TRBV5-6 to TRBJ2-1. Germline V lookup: CDR1 SGHDT, CDR2 YYEEEE. This CDR3 comprises 12 residues. The CDR3 here is CASSLVLGEQFF.

V and J are TRBV24-1 and TRBJ2-1; TCRdb returns TRBD1, unconfirmable since there is no DNA. Germline V gene data show CDR1 as KGHDR and CDR2 as SFDVKD. CDR3 length: 11 amino acids. CDR3 in amino acids: CATIGGGEQFF.

The rearrangement uses TRBV18 and TRBJ1-2; the TCRdb call, TRBD1, lacks DNA for checking. The CDR3 loop spans 14 amino acids. Germline V gene data show CDR1 as KGHSH and CDR2 as LQKENI. The CDR3 here is CASAPQGGNYGYTF.

The V call is TRBV20-1, the J call TRBJ2-1; TCRdb's D call, TRBD1, is unchecked because there is no DNA. This CDR3 spans 19 amino acids. Germline V gene lookup returns CDR1 DFQATT and CDR2 SNEGSKA (reference sequence). CDR3: CSARDPLAGASSSYNEQFF.

The chain recombines TRBV15 with TRBJ2-1; TCRdb selects TRBD1, and the lack of DNA leaves this call unchecked. Germline CDR1 reads LNHNV; CDR2 reads YYDKDF (reference sequence). The CDR3 is 15 residues long. The chain's CDR3 is CATTRTGTGYGEQFF.

The V call is TRBV4-2, the J call TRBJ2-3; the TCRdb call, TRBD2, lacks DNA for checking. The germline gives CDR1 LGHNA, CDR2 YNFKEQ. This CDR3 comprises 17 residues. CDR3: CASSQVTSGGLADTQYF.

V usage is TRBV20-1 and J usage is TRBJ2-7; TCRdb designates TRBD2, a call that cannot be tested without DNA. CDR1 is DFQATT, CDR2 SNEGSKA, per germline (reference sequence). The CDR3 length is 13 residues. This CDR3 is CSALAGGVYEQYF.

This rearrangement joins TRBV5-4 to TRBJ2-7; the TRBD1 assignment by TCRdb is unverifiable without DNA. The V gene's germline CDR1 is SGHNT and CDR2 YYREEE (reference sequence). CDR3 length: 14 residues. CDR3: CASSRRDRPWEQYF.

The chain links TRBV5-1 to TRBJ1-1; TCRdb proposes TRBD1, but this gene call is untestable without DNA. This CDR3 has 14 amino acids. Germline CDR1 is SGHRS and CDR2 is YFSETQ. CDR3: CASSKQVWDTEAFF.

The chain joins TRBV6-5 to TRBJ1-6. The CDR3 is made up of 12 amino acids. The V gene's germline CDR1 is MNHEY and CDR2 SVGAGI. The CDR3 here is CASSQPNSPLHF.

The chain combines TRBV7-2 with TRBJ1-5; as DNA is missing, the TRBD1 call by TCRdb cannot be tested. The germline gives CDR1 SGHTA, CDR2 FQGNSA. The CDR3 has 15 residues. CDR3: CASSFTPLGNQPQHF.

This chain connects TRBV29-1 to TRBJ1-2. The CDR3 consists of 13 residues. CDR1 is SQVTM and CDR2 is ANQGSEA in the germline V gene. The CDR3 here is CSVPHLFNYGYTF.

This chain links TRBV6-5 with TRBJ1-5; TCRdb's assignment of TRBD1 cannot be checked, as there is no DNA. The length of the CDR3 is 15 residues. CDR1 MNHEY and CDR2 SVGAGI come from the germline V gene. This CDR3 reads CASTLGASRDQPQHF.

The rearrangement links TRBV9 to TRBJ1-1; the TCRdb D gene call, TRBD1, has no DNA to confirm it. The germline V gene encodes CDR1 SGDLS and CDR2 YYNGEE. This CDR3 is built from 14 residues. This chain's CDR3 is CASKIQGGNTEAFF.

V and J are TRBV7-9 and TRBJ2-7; TCRdb selects TRBD1, and the lack of DNA leaves this call unchecked. Germline V gene sequence: CDR1 SEHNR, CDR2 FQNEAQ (reference sequence). The CDR3 is 14 amino acids. The CDR3 here is CASSSPPLSYEQYF.

The chain recombines TRBV12-3 or TRBV12-4 with TRBJ1-1; without DNA, the TCRdb call of TRBD1 cannot be checked. The CDR3 runs to 13 residues. This CDR3 reads CASSFAAQGWAFF.

The gene calls are TRBV7-9 and TRBJ2-1; the TCRdb call, TRBD2, lacks DNA for checking. The CDR3 contains 15 residues. Germline V gene data show CDR1 as SEHNR and CDR2 as FQNEAQ (reference sequence). The CDR3 sequence: CASSRDSGLFSEQFF.

The chain carries TRBV7-2 and TRBJ2-2. The CDR3 extends over 14 amino acids. Per the germline V gene, CDR1 is SGHTA and CDR2 is FQGNSA. CDR3 residues: CASSERRGTGELFF.

The chain carries TRBV7-3 and TRBJ2-1; checking the TCRdb D call of TRBD2 is not possible without DNA. The CDR3 is made up of 14 amino acids. CDR1 and CDR2 (germline): SGHTA, FQGTGA. The CDR3: CASSLSSGRDEQFF.

This chain links TRBV7-2 with TRBJ2-4; the D call of TRBD2 rests on TCRdb alone, since no DNA is present to check it. Germline CDR1 SGHTA, CDR2 FQGNSA. The CDR3 covers 14 residues. The chain's CDR3 is CASSPISWRDIQYF.

The chain has TRBV12-3 or TRBV12-4 and TRBJ2-7; TCRdb's D call of TRBD1 is untestable without DNA. This CDR3 has 15 amino acids. The CDR3 here is CASSPTGVRSYEQYF.

The chain uses TRBV29-1 and TRBJ2-1; TCRdb reports TRBD2, a call that lacks DNA to check it against. This CDR3 is 14 amino acids long. Germline V gene data show CDR1 as SQVTM and CDR2 as ANQGSEA. CDR3: CSVSGLAGGFEQFF.

The chain's CDR3 is CASSPWTGDTGELFF. This chain uses TRBV7-2 with TRBJ2-2; TCRdb outputs TRBD1, but without DNA this stays unchecked. Germline V gene lookup returns CDR1 SGHTA and CDR2 FQGNSA. This CDR3 comprises 15 residues.